What follows is one TCR beta chain and its context. The clone's antigen remains unknown. No base quality information exists; no much larger clone differs at one position. This record belongs to a study of blood T cell repertoires in COVID-19 (dated by TCRdb to 2018 to 2020). Turning to the overall study: The collaborator samples originated in the United States, Italy and Spain and spanned the acute and convalescent phases of COVID-19. Where HLA class I and class II types were available, the types were taken from metadata supplied by the sample provider, not from assay-based typing. The sample metadata nearly always contained a de-identified subject ID, COVID-19 status, age in years and sex. Subjects who had been exposed to COVID-19, were actively infected with it, or had recovered from it provided the deeply sampled blood TCRbeta repertoires that made up the dataset. The material from the prospective study consisted of cDNA or gDNA derived from T cells, B-cell-depleted T cells, or PBMCs. The repertoires were made available in a free public database intended to serve as a resource for research on the immune response to SARS-CoV-2. Samples came from the ongoing ImmuneRACE study (first 160 participants) plus 1,254 subjects from 6 global collaborators. Overall study outcomes, separate from this receptor: The quantity of clinical and demographic metadata differed by source and by participant and was supplied without curation.

Whole blood was collected in K2EDTA tubes by collaborating institutions according to the institutions' own protocols. For TCRbeta analysis, collaborators shipped samples as frozen whole blood, isolated PBMCs, or DNA extracted from either of those sample types. From a lookup of the germline V gene (reference sequence), CDR1 and CDR2 are GTSNPN and SVGIG. V trim: 8 bases; J trim: 5 bases; unmatched bases: 8. The CDR3 contains 14 residues, cysteine and phenylalanine counted. Of all the DNA, just the CDR3 is kept, 42 bases in frame from base 1. TCRbeta CDR3 regions were amplified from genomic DNA by means of the immunoSEQ Assay, a bias-controlled multiplex PCR. Turning to the authors' computational methods: Within the assay, amplification of reference gene primers was used to estimate how many nucleated cells each sample contained. Sequence reads were collapsed and filtered to measure the absolute abundance of every unique TCRbeta CDR3 rearrangement. For each sample, productive Simpson clonality was calculated as the square root of Simpson's diversity index over productive rearrangements. As stored in TCRdb, this immuneACCESS dataset retains in-frame rearrangements with V and J assigned. A fraction of the clones does not appear; measured against another copy, unresolved V genes explain less than half of the discrepancy, and the remainder lacks a known reason. The DNA gave D and trimming, while V, J and clone size come from that table. This sample gives approximately 230,000 clones in total; roughly 83% of them show up just once. Jointly, the top ten make up about 9% of the sample.

The sequence derives from a man older than 75 with acute or convalescent COVID-19. This sequence uses TRBV30 and TRBJ2-3, and TRBD1 matches 12 of the central bases. Sample: peripheral blood. In nucleotide form, the sequence is TGTGCCGGCCGGGACAGGGGGCGAGGAGATACGCAGTATTTT. This is translated as CAGRDRGRGDTQYF.